These 31 T cell receptor beta chains were sequenced from one sample in a study of blood T cell repertoires in COVID-19. Generated by immunoSEQ multiplex PCR, the TCRdb table keeps only in-frame clones and is missing some. The table lists about 83,000 clones, around 87% of them singletons. Sequenced input: peripheral blood. The receptor set was obtained from a woman in her forties or fifties with active or convalescent COVID-19.

J is TRBJ1-3 and V is TRBV6-5; 9 bases agree with TRBD1. J gave up 3 bases and V 7 bases, and 4 bases lay outside the gene matches. This CDR3 region has 14 residues. The germline CDR1 and CDR2 sequences are MNHEY and SVGAGI. CDR3: CASKLDRGGNTIYF. The DNA of the CDR3 is TGTGCCAGCAAACTGGACAGGGGTGGAAACACCATATATTTT.

This clone was detected once. This chain joins TRBV19 and TRBJ1-2; 7 bases align to TRBD1. Germline assignment: CDR1 LNHDA and CDR2 SQIVND (reference sequence). The CDR3 contains 15 residues. After removal of 5 bases from V and 4 bases from J, the junction contained 10 bases not matched to a gene. The CDR3 reads CASSPPKTGPYGYTF. CDR3 nucleotides: TGTGCCAGTAGTCCCCCGAAGACAGGGCCCTATGGCTACACCTTC.

CDR3 in amino acids: CASSLRETNYGYTF. The CDR3 coding sequence is TGTGCCAGCAGCCTGCGGGAGACTAACTATGGCTACACCTTC. The chain joins TRBV7-9 to TRBJ1-2; D gene unclear. Germline lookup yields CDR1 SEHNR and CDR2 FQNEAQ (reference sequence). This CDR3 has 14 amino acids. V was cut by 5 bases and J by 0 bases, with 10 bases left in between.

The chain has TRBV4-1 and TRBJ1-6, with 9 bases fitting TRBD1. The length of the CDR3 is 18 residues. V was clipped by 4 bases and J by 10 bases; unmatched bases: 17. The germline V gene has CDR1 MGHRA and CDR2 YSYEKL. CDR3: CASSPTPGQGKVVSPLHF. The CDR3 bases are TGCGCCAGCAGCCCCACTCCGGGACAGGGTAAAGTGGTATCACCCCTCCACTTT.

The gene calls are TRBV18 and TRBJ1-5, with 7 bases lining up with TRBD1. CDR1 is KGHSH, CDR2 LQKENI, per germline. The CDR3 sequence is 16 residues long. With 3 bases clipped from V and 3 bases from J, the junction kept 8 bases outside the gene matches. CDR3 residues: CASSPNTGANNQPQHF. The CDR3 region has the DNA TGTGCCAGCTCACCCAATACAGGGGCTAACAATCAGCCCCAGCATTTT.

This clone occurred once. The J gene is TRBJ2-7, the V gene TRBV4-3, with 8 bases that match TRBD2. The CDR3 extends over 14 amino acids. V shed 0 bases, J shed 3 bases, and the junction held 1 base outside the gene matches. Germline lookup yields CDR1 LGHNA and CDR2 YSLEER. CDR3 residues: CASSQDRGGYEQYF. The CDR3 region has the DNA TGCGCCAGCAGCCAAGACCGGGGGGGCTACGAGCAGTACTTC.

This clone was observed a single time. Other DNA variants within this sample encode the same CDR3. The chain couples TRBV5-1 to TRBJ2-1; 7 bases are shared with TRBD2. CDR1 and CDR2 from the germline V gene are SGHRS and YFSETQ. J gave up 2 bases and V 0 bases, and 2 bases lay outside the gene matches. This CDR3 is 15 amino acids long. The CDR3 DNA is TGCGCCAGCAGCTTGGCGGGGGGAACCTACAATGAGCAGTTCTTC. It is translated as CASSLAGGTYNEQFF. Full variable domain (outside the CDR3, taken from reference TRBV5-1 and TRBJ2-1): KAGVTQTPRYLIKTRGQQVTLSCSPISGHRSVSWYQQTPGQGLQFLFEYFSETQRNKGNFPGRFSGRQFSNSRSEMNVSTLELGDSALYLCASSLAGGTYNEQFFGPGTRLTVL.

The rearrangement uses TRBV7-9 and TRBJ1-2; D might be TRBD1 (5 bases). The CDR3 extends over 16 amino acids. Germline-derived CDR1 and CDR2 are SEHNR and FQNEAQ (reference sequence). Trimming shortened V by 5 bases and J by 7 bases, and 23 bases separated the two germline ends. Written as DNA, the CDR3 is TGTGCCAGCAGCCCAGATCTGGCAGGGCAGTTGTCTGGCTACACCTTC. This codes for CASSPDLAGQLSGYTF.

This chain joins TRBV12-5 and TRBJ2-7, with TRBD1 matching 8 bases. The CDR3 spans 13 residues. Germline V CDR1 and CDR2: LGHNT, FRNRAP. V was clipped by 8 bases and J by 2 bases; unmatched bases: 5. The CDR3 DNA is TGTGCTAGTTCGGGACAGGAAGCCTACGAGCAGTACTTC. As protein: CASSGQEAYEQYF.

The chain uses TRBV2 and TRBJ1-1, with no clear D. This CDR3 is 13 amino acids long. V lost 7 bases and J 4 bases, leaving 13 bases between the germline ends. Germline V gene sequence: CDR1 SNHLY, CDR2 FYNNEI. DNA for the CDR3: TGTGCCAGCATTAGCTCCCCCGGCACTGAAGCTTTCTTT. Protein sequence: CASISSPGTEAFF.

In its sample, this clone was seen once. This chain uses TRBV9 with TRBJ2-2, with a possible D match to TRBD2 (5 bases). Germline values: CDR1 SGDLS, CDR2 YYNGEE. This CDR3 region has 16 residues. V lost 0 bases and J lost 4, with 13 bases in between. In DNA form, the CDR3 reads TGTGCCAGCAGCGTAGATTTGGGTCGGGGCACCGGGGAGCTGTTTTTT. Protein: CASSVDLGRGTGELFF.

The chain links TRBV5-5 to TRBJ2-7; D is perhaps TRBD2 (5 bases). The V end lost 5 bases, the J end lost 0 bases, and 9 bases lay between the germline ends. Germline loops: CDR1 SGHKS, CDR2 YYEKEE (reference sequence). The CDR3 is 13 amino acids. This CDR3 reads CASSYGVSYEQYF. As DNA, the CDR3 is TGTGCCAGCAGTTACGGGGTCTCCTACGAGCAGTACTTC.

V usage is TRBV18 and J usage is TRBJ1-5; 11 bases fit TRBD1. CDR3 length equals 20 residues. Losses at the gene ends were 2 bases for V and 0 bases for J; bases not matched to a gene: 12. CDR1 KGHSH and CDR2 LQKENI come from the germline V gene. CDR3 protein: CASSPNPPGTGGISNQPQHF. The CDR3 nucleotides read TGTGCCAGCTCACCAAATCCCCCCGGGACAGGGGGGATTAGCAATCAGCCCCAGCATTTT.

The rearrangement uses TRBV19 and TRBJ1-2; no firm D call. This CDR3 region has 13 residues. Germline assignment: CDR1 LNHDA and CDR2 SQIVND (reference sequence). V was shortened by 3 bases and J by 6 bases, with 11 bases between the two germline ends. The CDR3 here is CASSIEILHGYTF. CDR3 DNA sequence: TGTGCCAGTAGTATTGAGATCCTCCATGGCTACACCTTC.

This chain joins TRBV6-5 and TRBJ1-6; 8 bases line up with TRBD1. The germline CDR1 and CDR2 sequences are MNHEY and SVGAGI. This CDR3 is built from 13 residues. V lost 8 bases to trimming and J lost 7 bases; unmatched junction nucleotides: 4. As DNA, the CDR3 is TGTGCCAGCCAAACAGGGGGGAATTCACCCCTCCACTTT. Protein sequence: CASQTGGNSPLHF.

This clone was detected only once. J is TRBJ1-4 and V is TRBV7-9; D is uncertain. The germline CDR1 and CDR2 sequences are SEHNR and FQNEAQ (reference sequence). CDR3 length: 15 amino acids. Trimming removed 2 bases from V and 4 bases from J, with 11 bases in between. The CDR3 DNA follows: TGTGCCAGCAGCTTAAAGGGAGCTCTTAATGAAAAACTGTTTTTT. Its protein product is CASSLKGALNEKLFF. The full variable domain, rest sourced from reference TRBV7-9 and TRBJ1-4, is DTGVSQNPRHKITKRGQNVTFRCDPISEHNRLYWYRQTLGQGPEFLTYFQNEAQLEKSRLLSDRFSAERPKGSFSTLEIQRTEQGDSAMYLCASSLKGALNEKLFFGSGTQLSVL.

J is TRBJ1-2 and V is TRBV9; D gene uncertain. The V gene lost 0 bases and the J gene lost 2 bases, with 11 bases spanning the gap. CDR1 is SGDLS and CDR2 is YYNGEE in the germline V gene. The CDR3 extends over 15 amino acids. The CDR3 DNA reads as TGTGCCAGCAGCGTAGAGGTGGGCTCAAACTATGGCTACACCTTC. It encodes CASSVEVGSNYGYTF.

This clone was counted once. The gene calls are TRBV19 and TRBJ1-2, with 12 bases identical to TRBD1. The J segment lost 4 bases and the V segment lost 8 bases, leaving 8 bases of the junction unmatched. The germline V gene encodes CDR1 LNHDA and CDR2 SQIVND (reference sequence). CDR3 length: 15 residues. Here the CDR3 DNA reads TGTGCCAGTTGGCCGGGACAGGGGGCAAGCTATGGCTACACCTTC. Amino acid sequence: CASWPGQGASYGYTF.

This clone was detected only a few times. V and J are TRBV5-8 and TRBJ2-1; 8 bases match TRBD1. The junction had 16 bases not matched to a gene; V was cut back by 4 bases and J by 4 bases. The germline CDR1 and CDR2 sequences are SGHTS and YDEGEE. The CDR3 has 18 residues. The CDR3, as DNA: TGTGCCAGCAGCGCCGTCCAGGGGGCCCTAATTTCTTACAATGAGCAGTTCTTC. The encoded protein is CASSAVQGALISYNEQFF.

The CDR3 coding sequence is TGTGCCAGCAGTTTTGGGGGGGGCTACAATGAGCAGTTCTTC. Translated, it gives CASSFGGGYNEQFF. The chain uses TRBV27 and TRBJ2-1, with 7 bases fitting TRBD2. From germline, CDR1 is MNHEY and CDR2 SMNVEV (reference sequence). The CDR3 is made up of 14 amino acids. Unmatched junction bases numbered 2, after V lost 3 bases and J lost 3 bases.

The V call is TRBV6-4, the J call TRBJ2-5; 8 bases are a match to TRBD2. Per germline, CDR1 MRHNA and CDR2 SNTAGT. V lost 0 bases, J lost 0 bases, and 3 bases stayed unmatched. The CDR3 covers 16 residues. CDR3 sequence: CASSDSGTRYQETQYF. As DNA, the CDR3 is TGTGCCAGCAGTGACTCAGGGACTAGGTACCAAGAGACCCAGTACTTC.

This clone was picked up a small number of times. The V and J genes are TRBV5-1 and TRBJ2-2, with D perhaps TRBD2 (6 bases). Trimming shortened V by 3 bases and J by 0 bases, and 9 bases separated the two germline ends. The CDR3 contains 15 residues. Germline loops: CDR1 SGHRS, CDR2 YFSETQ. This CDR3 reads CASSSGLSNTGELFF. CDR3 in DNA: TGCGCCAGCAGCTCGGGACTTTCGAACACCGGGGAGCTGTTTTTT.

The genes are TRBV24-1 and TRBJ1-3; 7 bases agree with TRBD1. CDR1 and CDR2 from the germline V gene are KGHDR and SFDVKD. CDR3 length equals 15 residues. The trim removed 3 bases at V and 4 bases at J, leaving 5 bases unmatched. The CDR3 region is CATSDRGTAGNTIYF. The CDR3 DNA sequence: TGTGCCACCAGTGATCGCGGGACAGCCGGAAACACCATATATTTT.

The genes are TRBV5-4 and TRBJ1-1, with 10 bases that match TRBD1. The CDR3 consists of 17 residues. Germline CDR1 reads SGHNT; CDR2 reads YYREEE (reference sequence). The V and J ends lost 2 bases and 1 base, in that order; junction bases with no gene match: 8. This chain's CDR3 is CASSFGDRGLGNTEAFF. The CDR3 DNA reads as TGTGCCAGCAGCTTCGGGGACAGGGGATTGGGGAACACTGAAGCTTTCTTT.

V usage is TRBV29-1 and J usage is TRBJ2-5; D is perhaps TRBD2 (7 bases). Germline assignment: CDR1 SQVTM and CDR2 ANQGSEA. V was pared by 4 bases and J by 2 bases, with 14 bases between. CDR3 length: 14 residues. The CDR3 spells CSVAWGGLQETQYF. The CDR3 bases are TGCAGCGTTGCTTGGGGGGGGCTGCAAGAGACCCAGTACTTC.

This sequence joins TRBV4-1 and TRBJ1-2; unclear D gene. The V gene's germline CDR1 is MGHRA and CDR2 YSYEKL. This CDR3 spans 16 amino acids. The ends were cut back, 1 base at V and 0 bases at J, with 12 bases in the middle. CDR3 loop: CASSQVGDSTNYGYTF. The CDR3 region has the DNA TGCGCCAGCAGCCAAGTGGGAGACTCTACTAACTATGGCTACACCTTC.

This chain joins TRBV15 and TRBJ1-2; the D gene is possibly TRBD1 (6 bases). Trimming pared 0 bases from V and 5 bases from J, leaving 13 bases between. The germline V gene encodes CDR1 LNHNV and CDR2 YYDKDF (reference sequence). The CDR3 totals 15 residues. This chain's CDR3 is CATSREDSVFYGYTF. The CDR3 nucleotides are TGTGCCACCAGCAGAGAGGACAGCGTGTTTTATGGCTACACCTTC.

In DNA, the CDR3 is TGTGCCAGCAGCCAAGATTCAGAAGATACGCAGTATTTT. It translates to CASSQDSEDTQYF. This rearrangement joins TRBV3-1 (or the pseudogene TRBV3-2) to TRBJ2-3, with D unclear. Trimming shortened V by 0 bases and J by 5 bases, and 6 bases separated the two germline ends. Germline CDR1 is LGHDT and CDR2 is YNNKEL (reference sequence). This CDR3 spans 13 amino acids.

This chain connects TRBV2 to TRBJ2-5; TRBD1 aligns across 7 bases. The CDR3 contains 14 residues. CDR1 is SNHLY and CDR2 is FYNNEI in the germline V gene. V gave up 6 bases and J gave up 1 base; unmatched junction bases: 5. The CDR3 reads CASSRDSVQETQYF. DNA of the CDR3: TGTGCCAGCAGCCGGGACAGTGTCCAAGAGACCCAGTACTTC.

The rearrangement links TRBV10-3 to TRBJ1-1; 7 nucleotides agree with TRBD1. Germline V CDR1 and CDR2: ENHRY, SYGVKD. V trimming: 5 bases; J trimming: 1 base; junction bases outside the gene matches: 7. The CDR3 spans 15 residues. The CDR3 DNA sequence: TGTGCCATCAGTCTCACTGGGACAGCGAACACTGAAGCTTTCTTT. Encoded protein: CAISLTGTANTEAFF.

The CDR3 sequence is CASSQYFGTGTVPLYGYTF. For the CDR3, the DNA is TGCGCCAGCAGTCAATACTTCGGGACAGGTACCGTACCCTTATATGGCTACACCTTC. The genes are TRBV23-1 and TRBJ1-2; 8 bases are a match to TRBD1. TRBV23-1 carries the ORF label, with uncertain function. The CDR3 runs 19 residues. V dropped 1 base and J dropped 5; count of bases not matched to a gene: 18.